This entry lists 17 T cell receptor beta chains sequenced from one sample in a study of blood T cell repertoires in COVID-19. Assay: immunoSEQ multiplex PCR; the TCRdb copy retains only in-frame clones and omits some. The table shows just over 350,000 clones, with about 88% occurring only once. The sequencing input was peripheral blood. The receptors were sampled from a woman aged 55-75 years with COVID-19, enrolled during active disease.

V usage is TRBV4-1 and J usage is TRBJ2-3; D is perhaps TRBD2 (5 bases). The CDR3 is made up of 17 amino acids. Trimming took 1 base from V and 2 from J, leaving 16 bases between them. The germline V gene encodes CDR1 MGHRA and CDR2 YSYEKL. This CDR3 reads CASSQVSAGVTTDTQYF. The CDR3 nucleotides are TGCGCCAGCAGCCAAGTTTCCGCGGGCGTCACCACAGATACGCAGTATTTT.

DNA for the CDR3: TGTGCCAGCGGTCAGCCAATACTAGCGGGGCCAACCTACGAGCAGTACTTC. Encoded protein: CASGQPILAGPTYEQYF. The chain links TRBV2 to TRBJ2-7; 10 bases line up with TRBD2. The CDR3 has 17 amino acids. V lost 8 bases and J lost 2; bases outside the gene matches: 15. Germline assignment: CDR1 SNHLY and CDR2 FYNNEI.

This rearrangement joins TRBV18 to TRBJ1-4; D is ambiguous. The CDR3 runs 15 residues. Looked up from germline, CDR1 is KGHSH and CDR2 is LQKENI. V was cut by 0 bases and J by 8 bases, with 13 bases left in between. In nucleotides, the CDR3 is TGTGCCAGCTCACCACCATCGAAGGGCGGGGAAAAACTGTTTTTT. Amino acids: CASSPPSKGGEKLFF. The complete variable domain, with remaining parts taken from reference TRBV18 and TRBJ1-4, reads NAGVMQNPRHLVRRRGQEARLRCSPMKGHSHVYWYRQLPEEGLKFMVYLQKENIIDESGMPKERFSAEFPKEGPSILRIQQVVRGDSAAYFCASSPPSKGGEKLFFGSGTQLSVL.

The gene calls are TRBV2 and TRBJ2-7; perhaps TRBD2 as D (6 bases). Germline loops: CDR1 SNHLY, CDR2 FYNNEI. Between the trimmed V and J ends, which lost 7 bases and 2 bases, there was a span of 24 bases. The CDR3 length is 17 residues. CDR3 region: CASIPSQGGWPTYEQYF. DNA for the CDR3: TGTGCCAGCATCCCCTCCCAAGGAGGGTGGCCTACCTACGAGCAGTACTTC.

The gene calls are TRBV5-1 and TRBJ1-6; 7 bases line up with TRBD1. The V gene end was trimmed by 2 bases and the J gene end by 0 bases; junction bases not matched to a gene: 2. This CDR3 is 16 amino acids long. Germline V gives CDR1 SGHRS, CDR2 YFSETQ. The CDR3, as DNA: TGCGCCAGCAGCTTACAGGGGAGCTCCTATAATTCACCCCTCCACTTT. Protein product: CASSLQGSSYNSPLHF.

This sequence joins TRBV10-3 and TRBJ2-3; TRBD2 agrees at 12 bases. In germline, CDR1 is ENHRY, CDR2 SYGVKD. The V segment lost 10 bases and the J segment 4 bases; nucleotides outside the gene matches: 6. The CDR3 consists of 14 residues. In DNA form, the CDR3 reads TGTGCCACCCGACTAGCGGGGGACTCAGATACGCAGTATTTT. Amino acid sequence: CATRLAGDSDTQYF.

Here the CDR3 reads CASSPRQGPIYGYTF. The CDR3 region has the DNA TGTGCCAGCAGCCCGCGACAGGGGCCGATTTATGGCTACACCTTC. The chain combines TRBV5-5 with TRBJ1-2, with 8 bases fitting TRBD1. Trimming cost V 4 bases and J 5 bases; bases outside gene matches: 10. The CDR3 has 15 amino acids. CDR1 SGHKS and CDR2 YYEKEE come from the germline V gene (reference sequence).

As for this clone: This sample includes further DNA sequences coding for the same CDR3. The CDR3 nucleotides are TGCGCCAGCAGCACCGGACAGGGGGGAGGCTACACCTTC. Its translation: CASSTGQGGGYTF. This chain connects TRBV5-1 to TRBJ1-2; 10 bases map to TRBD1. After removal of 4 bases from V and 8 bases from J, the junction contained 5 bases not matched to a gene. CDR3 length equals 13 residues. Looked up from germline, CDR1 is SGHRS and CDR2 is YFSETQ.

The V call is TRBV29-1, the J call TRBJ2-3, with a tentative D call TRBD2 (6 bases). The CDR3 contains 14 residues. Trimming took off 3 bases at V and 6 bases at J, with 16 bases between the two ends. Looked up from germline, CDR1 is SQVTM and CDR2 is ANQGSEA. In DNA, the CDR3 is TGCAGCGTTGATCAGGGAGGACACCCCGATACGCAGTATTTT. Encoded protein: CSVDQGGHPDTQYF.

This clone was picked up one time. This sequence joins TRBV6-5 and TRBJ1-1; 8 nucleotides line up with TRBD1. Germline V CDR1 and CDR2: MNHEY, SVGAGI. J gave up 3 bases and V 7 bases, and 7 bases lay outside the gene matches. There are 14 residues in the CDR3. CDR3 residues: CASIRAGGYTEAFF. DNA of the CDR3: TGTGCCAGCATCCGTGCAGGGGGCTACACTGAAGCTTTCTTT.

The rearrangement uses TRBV5-1 and TRBJ2-3; 12 positions match TRBD2. The length of the CDR3 is 15 residues. The V gene's germline CDR1 is SGHRS and CDR2 YFSETQ. Trimming at V came to 5 bases and at J to 7 bases, leaving 8 bases not matched to a gene. CDR3 sequence (DNA): TGCGCCAGCAGTATGACTAGCGGGGGCGGAAATACGCAGTATTTT. Its translation is CASSMTSGGGNTQYF.

The chain recombines TRBV7-9 with TRBJ1-1; D is possibly TRBD1 (5 bases). Between the trimmed V and J ends, which lost 10 bases and 2 bases, there was a span of 14 bases. Germline lookup yields CDR1 SEHNR and CDR2 FQNEAQ (reference sequence). There are 13 residues in the CDR3. The chain's CDR3 is CATTRGDNTEAFF. In DNA, the CDR3 is TGTGCCACTACTCGGGGGGATAACACTGAAGCTTTCTTT.

The chain uses TRBV5-1 and TRBJ2-7, with TRBD1 matching over 8 bases. Looked up from germline, CDR1 is SGHRS and CDR2 is YFSETQ. Unmatched junction bases numbered 9, after V lost 0 bases and J lost 7 bases. The CDR3 spans 15 residues. The CDR3 nucleotides are TGCGCCAGCAGCTTGGCCGGGACAGGACAAGAAGAGCAGTACTTC. Translation gives CASSLAGTGQEEQYF. Drawing the rest from reference TRBV5-1 and TRBJ2-7, the complete variable domain is KAGVTQTPRYLIKTRGQQVTLSCSPISGHRSVSWYQQTPGQGLQFLFEYFSETQRNKGNFPGRFSGRQFSNSRSEMNVSTLELGDSALYLCASSLAGTGQEEQYFGPGTRLTVT.

The CDR3 coding sequence is TGTGCCAGCAGCTACAGCGGGGGGGCCATCAATGAGCAGTTCTTC. It translates to CASSYSGGAINEQFF. This chain links TRBV7-3 with TRBJ2-1; 10 bases are shared with TRBD2. The CDR3 contains 15 residues. The V and J ends lost 4 bases and 6 bases, in that order; junction bases with no gene match: 6. The germline V gene encodes CDR1 SGHTA and CDR2 FQGTGA.

This chain connects TRBV30 to TRBJ1-2; D may be TRBD1 (5 bases). Trimming took 7 bases from V and 0 from J, leaving 18 bases between them. The CDR3 is 15 residues long. Germline assignment: CDR1 GTSNPN and CDR2 SVGIG (reference sequence). The CDR3 DNA follows: TGTGCCTCCTTTCTCGGGGGGGAAGCTAACTATGGCTACACCTTC. This encodes CASFLGGEANYGYTF.

The chain uses TRBV7-2 and TRBJ2-7; the D is unclear. Per germline, CDR1 SGHTA and CDR2 FQGNSA. CDR3 size: 13 residues. Trimming cost V 2 bases and J 4 bases, with 9 bases left between them. The chain's CDR3 is CASSLKAEYEQYF. In nucleotides, the CDR3 is TGTGCCAGCAGCTTAAAAGCCGAATACGAGCAGTACTTC.

J is TRBJ1-4 and V is TRBV9; 9 positions agree with TRBD1. The CDR3 is 15 residues long. V was pared by 3 bases and J by 2 bases, with 2 bases of the junction left unmatched. Per the germline V gene, CDR1 is SGDLS and CDR2 is YYNGEE. The CDR3 coding sequence is TGTGCCAGCAGCGAGGGACAGGGTACTAATGAAAAACTGTTTTTT. Its translation is CASSEGQGTNEKLFF. Complete variable domain (other parts from reference TRBV9 and TRBJ1-4): DSGVTQTPKHLITATGQRVTLRCSPRSGDLSVYWYQQSLDQGLQFLIQYYNGEERAKGNILERFSAQQFPDLHSELNLSSLELGDSALYFCASSEGQGTNEKLFFGSGTQLSVL.